These 13 T cell receptor beta chains originate from one sample sequenced in a study of Graves' ophthalmopathy and Graves' hyperthyroidism. The authors amplified TCR beta CDR3 regions, and they did so from RNA transcripts for repertoire sequencing. RT-PCR was first run with HTBI primers, then multiplex PCR in a second round. TCRdb recomputed calls from the multiplex PCR reads with MiXCR, one row per CDR3 protein. Here the sample spans 220,000 or so distinct CDR3 sequences, around a fifth being singletons. The sample taken for sequencing was peripheral blood. All receptors derive from a woman in her forties or fifties with Graves' ophthalmopathy.

This clonotype was detected ten times or more. V is TRBV6-1 and J is TRBJ2-7; no definite D call. Trimming stripped 0 bases from V and 3 bases from J, with 6 bases between. The CDR3 has 13 residues. The germline CDR1 and CDR2 sequences are MNHNS and SASEGT. The CDR3, as DNA: TGTGCCAGCAGTGAAGCCCTAGTCTACGAGCAGTACTTC. Protein: CASSEALVYEQYF.

This clonotype was seen a few times. CDR3 region: CASSLSRRGIEAFF. DNA of the CDR3: TGCGCCAGCAGCTTGTCCCGCAGGGGGATTGAAGCTTTCTTT. The J gene is TRBJ1-1, the V gene TRBV5-1; 7 nucleotides align to TRBD1. After removal of 1 base from V and 7 bases from J, the junction contained 7 bases not matched to a gene. Germline loops: CDR1 SGHRS, CDR2 YFSETQ. The CDR3 covers 14 residues.

This chain joins TRBV12-3 or TRBV12-4 and TRBJ1-2; 7 bases fit TRBD1. The length of the CDR3 is 15 residues. V was pared by 5 bases and J by 1 base, with 7 bases of the junction left unmatched. CDR3 sequence reads: CASSAAGTDNYGYTF. CDR3 coding DNA: TGTGCCAGCAGTGCCGCCGGGACAGATAACTATGGCTACACCTTC.

This clonotype was picked up many times. The chain combines TRBV7-2 with TRBJ2-4; no definite D call. CDR1 is SGHTA and CDR2 is FQGNSA in the germline V gene. The CDR3 has 16 residues. The V end lost 1 base, the J end lost 6 bases, and 16 bases lay between the germline ends. Here the CDR3 reads CASSLVLGRRRNIQYF. The CDR3 coding sequence is TGTGCCAGCAGCTTAGTACTTGGCAGGCGAAGAAACATTCAGTACTTC.

There are many counts of this clonotype. This chain uses TRBV6-1 with TRBJ2-3, with a tentative D call TRBD1 (5 bases). There are 11 residues in the CDR3. Trimming took 7 bases from V and 6 from J, leaving 8 bases between them. CDR1 MNHNS and CDR2 SASEGT come from the germline V gene. In DNA form, the CDR3 reads TGTGCCAGCATGAACAGGGATACGCAGTATTTT. Translation gives CASMNRDTQYF.

This clonotype was seen ten or more times. This rearrangement joins TRBV20-1 to TRBJ1-1; 9 bases align to TRBD1. CDR1 DFQATT and CDR2 SNEGSKA come from the germline V gene (reference sequence). The CDR3 runs 17 residues. Trimming removed 0 bases from V and 2 bases from J; junction bases left unmatched: 10. The CDR3 loop reads CSAREITGQGLNTEAFF. CDR3 bases: TGCAGTGCTAGAGAAATTACGGGACAGGGCCTAAACACTGAAGCTTTCTTT.

This clonotype was observed at least ten times. The chain joins TRBV20-1 to TRBJ1-5, with D possibly TRBD1 on 5 matching bases. Germline CDR1 and CDR2: DFQATT and SNEGSKA (reference sequence). Trimming stripped 5 bases from V and 1 base from J, with 12 bases between. This CDR3 comprises 14 residues. CDR3 nucleotides: TGCAGTGCTGCAACGGGGGTGAGCAATCAGCCCCAGCATTTT. This codes for CSAATGVSNQPQHF.

This clonotype has ten or more counts. This chain joins TRBV12-3 or TRBV12-4 and TRBJ1-5; 9 bases line up with TRBD1. There are 17 residues in the CDR3. After removal of 6 bases from V and 2 bases from J, the junction contained 11 bases not matched to a gene. This CDR3 is CASSYALQGAGNQPQHF. The CDR3 region has the DNA TGTGCCAGCAGCTATGCTTTACAGGGGGCTGGCAATCAGCCCCAGCATTTT.

At least ten counts were recorded for this clonotype. CDR3 sequence: CSATGTAKDEQYF. In DNA, the CDR3 is TGCAGCGCTACCGGGACAGCGAAGGACGAGCAGTACTTC. The chain employs TRBV29-1 and TRBJ2-7; 7 bases match TRBD1. V shed 7 bases, J shed 5 bases, and the junction held 11 bases outside the gene matches. The CDR3 extends over 13 amino acids. Germline assignment: CDR1 SQVTM and CDR2 ANQGSEA.

This clonotype turned up a few times. The CDR3 nucleotides are TGTGCCAGAAGTGCCCGACAGGATTCTGCACAGTACTTC. Amino acids: CARSARQDSAQYF. The V and J genes are TRBV12-3 or TRBV12-4 and TRBJ2-5; the D gene is possibly TRBD1 (6 bases). The V and J ends lost 9 bases and 11 bases respectively, with 22 bases between them. This CDR3 comprises 13 residues.

In its sample, this clonotype was seen many times. The chain uses TRBV6-1 and TRBJ1-1, with D hard to call. Germline-derived CDR1 and CDR2 are MNHNS and SASEGT. The V gene lost 5 bases and the J gene lost 2 bases, with 9 bases spanning the gap. The CDR3 extends over 13 amino acids. The CDR3 loop is CASSTTDNTEAFF. CDR3 coding DNA: TGTGCCAGCAGTACCACAGATAACACTGAAGCTTTCTTT.

The chain carries TRBV27 and TRBJ1-1, with 7 bases lining up with TRBD1. After removal of 6 bases from V and 7 bases from J, the junction contained 14 bases not matched to a gene. The CDR3 consists of 15 residues. CDR1 MNHEY and CDR2 SMNVEV come from the germline V gene (reference sequence). CDR3 sequence (DNA): TGTGCCAGCAGATTGGGACAGCCGGGCTACGATGAAGCTTTCTTT. As protein: CASRLGQPGYDEAFF.

This clonotype was seen ten or more times. This chain links TRBV6-5 with TRBJ2-7; 8 nucleotides match TRBD1. This CDR3 is built from 13 residues. Germline assignment: CDR1 MNHEY and CDR2 SVGAGI. V dropped 8 bases and J dropped 7; count of bases not matched to a gene: 10. The CDR3 region is CASGGQGFGEQYF. The CDR3 nucleotides read TGTGCCAGCGGCGGACAGGGTTTTGGTGAGCAGTACTTC.